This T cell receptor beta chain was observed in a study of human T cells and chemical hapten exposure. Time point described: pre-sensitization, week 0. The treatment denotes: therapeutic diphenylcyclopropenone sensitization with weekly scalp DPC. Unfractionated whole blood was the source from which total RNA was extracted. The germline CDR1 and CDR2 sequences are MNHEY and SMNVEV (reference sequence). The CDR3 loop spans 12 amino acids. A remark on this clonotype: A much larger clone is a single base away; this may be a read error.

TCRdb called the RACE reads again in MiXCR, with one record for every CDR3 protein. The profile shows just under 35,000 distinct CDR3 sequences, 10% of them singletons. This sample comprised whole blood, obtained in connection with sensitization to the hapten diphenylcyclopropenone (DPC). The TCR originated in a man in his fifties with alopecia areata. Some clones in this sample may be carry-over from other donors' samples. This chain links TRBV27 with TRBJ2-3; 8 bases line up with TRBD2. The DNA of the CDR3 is TGTGCGGCGGGAGGCCCCACAGATATGCAGTATTTT. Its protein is CAAGGPTDMQYF.